These 24 T cell receptor beta chains were sequenced from one sample in a study of cytomegalovirus exposure and HLA in healthy donors. PCR primers comprised 60 Vbeta and 13 Jbeta primers. Using immunoSEQ multiplex PCR, the repertoire was profiled, and TCRdb retains in-frame clones only, with some absent. The sample includes about 100,000 clones, around 80% of them seen just once. Sequencing used PBMCs. The receptors shown here come from a woman aged 55 to 70 in good health and CMV-seronegative.

V is TRBV6-5 and J is TRBJ1-1; TRBD1 is a possible D gene (6 bases). The V gene lost 1 base and the J gene lost 8 bases, with 20 bases spanning the gap. The CDR3 consists of 16 residues. Germline-derived CDR1 and CDR2 are MNHEY and SVGAGI. The CDR3 region is CASSYLYTTGNFEAFF. The CDR3 region has the DNA TGTGCCAGCAGTTACTTGTATACAACAGGGAACTTCGAAGCTTTCTTT.

The rearrangement uses TRBV19 and TRBJ2-1, with 8 bases fitting TRBD2. Trimming took 5 bases from V and 9 from J; bases not matched to a gene: 18. The CDR3 loop spans 17 amino acids. From germline, CDR1 is LNHDA and CDR2 SQIVND (reference sequence). The CDR3 reads CASSPSGGTSYAGEQFF. The CDR3 bases are TGTGCCAGTAGTCCCTCCGGAGGGACTAGTTATGCGGGTGAGCAGTTCTTC.

The rearrangement joins TRBV7-9 to TRBJ2-7; 9 nucleotides align to TRBD1. Germline loops: CDR1 SEHNR, CDR2 FQNEAQ (reference sequence). V lost 5 bases and J lost 7; bases outside the gene matches: 9. This CDR3 has 14 amino acids. Here the CDR3 DNA reads TGTGCCAGCAGCAGGGGGGACAGGGTTAAAGAGCAGTACTTC. It codes for CASSRGDRVKEQYF.

This clone was found a few times. The genes are TRBV7-9 and TRBJ1-4; D is perhaps TRBD1 (5 bases). CDR3 length equals 15 residues. Germline lookup yields CDR1 SEHNR and CDR2 FQNEAQ (reference sequence). V gave up 5 bases and J gave up 5 bases, with 15 bases separating them. In nucleotides, the CDR3 is TGTGCCAGCAGCCCCGAGGGGAGGGAGAATGAAAAACTGTTTTTT. Its translation is CASSPEGRENEKLFF.

The chain has TRBV28 and TRBJ1-1; possibly TRBD1 for D (6 bases). V lost 5 bases and J 0 bases, leaving 13 bases between the germline ends. CDR3 length equals 15 residues. CDR1 is MDHEN and CDR2 is SYDVKM in the germline V gene. CDR3 region: CASSETGTMNTEAFF. The CDR3 DNA follows: TGTGCCAGCAGTGAGACCGGGACAATGAACACTGAAGCTTTCTTT.

The chain uses TRBV7-6 and TRBJ2-3, with D maybe TRBD2 (6 bases). V lost 8 bases to trimming and J lost 0 bases, with 21 bases between them. The CDR3 has 17 amino acids. Germline V gene lookup returns CDR1 SGHVS and CDR2 FNYEAQ. Here the CDR3 DNA reads TGTGCCAGCTCTCAGGGAGGCGGCGGGACTAGCACAGATACGCAGTATTTT. Translated, it gives CASSQGGGGTSTDTQYF. Combining the CDR3 with reference TRBV7-6 and TRBJ2-3 gives the whole variable domain GAGVSQSPRYKVTKRGQDVALRCDPISGHVSLYWYRQALGQGPEFLTYFNYEAQQDKSGLPNDRFSAERPEGSISTLTIQRTEQRDSAMYRCASSQGGGGTSTDTQYFGPGTRLTVL.

This clone was picked up a small number of times. This sequence joins TRBV5-6 and TRBJ1-1; 10 bases align to TRBD1. Trimming took 4 bases from V and 1 from J; bases not matched to a gene: 13. The CDR3 totals 18 residues. Germline loops: CDR1 SGHDT, CDR2 YYEEEE. The CDR3 DNA reads as TGTGCCAGCAGCCCCCGTAGACAGGGGGCCGTGGGGAACACTGAAGCTTTCTTT. The encoded protein is CASSPRRQGAVGNTEAFF.

The rearrangement links TRBV6-5 to TRBJ2-7; 7 bases agree with TRBD2. Germline CDR1 reads MNHEY; CDR2 reads SVGAGI. The CDR3 contains 15 residues. Trimming removed 8 bases from V and 3 bases from J; junction bases left unmatched: 13. The CDR3, as DNA: TGTGCCAGCGCATCAAGACTAGCATCAGGCTACGAGCAGTACTTC. Protein sequence: CASASRLASGYEQYF.

In this sample, this clone turned up once. The V and J genes are TRBV14 and TRBJ2-1, with TRBD1 matching 10 bases. Germline assignment: CDR1 SGHDN and CDR2 FVKESK. CDR3 length equals 18 residues. V was clipped by 4 bases and J by 3 bases; unmatched bases: 12. CDR3 sequence (DNA): TGTGCCAGCAGCCTACAGCCGGGACAGGGGACCTACTACAATGAGCAGTTCTTC. Protein product: CASSLQPGQGTYYNEQFF.

V is TRBV29-1 and J is TRBJ1-2; 10 bases agree with TRBD1. Per germline, CDR1 SQVTM and CDR2 ANQGSEA. V dropped 4 bases and J dropped 7; count of bases not matched to a gene: 0. This CDR3 is built from 11 residues. This CDR3 is CSVGTGGGYTF. The DNA of the CDR3 is TGCAGCGTTGGGACAGGGGGTGGCTACACCTTC.

V and J are TRBV5-4 and TRBJ2-7, with 7 bases that match TRBD2. V gave up 3 bases and J gave up 4 bases; unmatched junction bases: 7. The CDR3 is made up of 14 amino acids. From germline, CDR1 is SGHNT and CDR2 YYREEE (reference sequence). CDR3 DNA: TGTGCCAGCAGCTCTAGCCCCGGGGGGTACGAGCAGTACTTC. Its protein product is CASSSSPGGYEQYF.

V usage is TRBV9 and J usage is TRBJ2-7; tentatively, D is TRBD2 (6 bases). V was trimmed by 4 bases and J by 8 bases, leaving 19 bases between them. The CDR3 totals 14 residues. The germline V gene encodes CDR1 SGDLS and CDR2 YYNGEE. The CDR3 DNA follows: TGTGCCAGCAGCCCCACCCCCGGGGAGGCACAGCAGTACTTC. Encoded protein: CASSPTPGEAQQYF.

The chain has TRBV6-5 and TRBJ1-2, with TRBD1 identical over 9 bases. The CDR3 length is 13 residues. The germline gives CDR1 MNHEY, CDR2 SVGAGI. With V trimmed by 2 bases and J by 8 bases, 3 bases remained unmatched. This CDR3 reads CASSYGTGRGYTF. The CDR3 bases are TGTGCCAGCAGTTACGGGACAGGGAGGGGCTACACCTTC.

The chain combines TRBV4-3 with TRBJ1-4, with D tentatively TRBD1 (5 bases). CDR1 LGHNA and CDR2 YSLEER come from the germline V gene. This CDR3 contains 15 residues. With 0 bases removed from V and 14 bases from J, the gap between germline ends came to 19 bases. In nucleotides, the CDR3 is TGCGCCAGCAGCCAAGATCGAATAGGGAGGGGTAATCTGTTTTTT. It yields the protein CASSQDRIGRGNLFF.

The genes are TRBV28 and TRBJ2-7; 12 positions agree with TRBD2. The trim removed 5 bases at V and 4 bases at J, leaving 3 bases unmatched. Looked up from germline, CDR1 is MDHEN and CDR2 is SYDVKM. The CDR3 extends over 14 amino acids. DNA for the CDR3: TGTGCCAGCAGTCAGGGGACTAGCGGGTACGAGCAGTACTTC. It is translated as CASSQGTSGYEQYF.

Details on this clone: At one boundary the junction diverges from the germline segment, which might be a read error. The V and J genes are TRBV10-2 and TRBJ2-7; TRBD1 matches at 12 bases. The germline CDR1 and CDR2 sequences are WSHSY and SAAADI. This CDR3 spans 14 amino acids. CDR3 sequence (DNA): TGCGCCTCTGGAGGGACAGGGGGCTCCCACGAGCAGTACTTC. It yields the protein CASGGTGGSHEQYF.

The chain joins TRBV25-1 to TRBJ2-1; possibly TRBD1 for D (7 bases). The CDR3 has 18 amino acids. Germline V gene lookup returns CDR1 MGHDK and CDR2 SYGVNS. The V and J ends lost 1 base and 2 bases respectively, with 18 bases between them. CDR3 coding DNA: TGTGCCAGCAGTGAATCGATCGGCGGCGGGACAGCCTACAATGAGCAGTTCTTC. Its translation is CASSESIGGGTAYNEQFF. The whole variable domain, remainder taken from reference TRBV25-1 and TRBJ2-1, is EADIYQTPRYLVIGTGKKITLECSQTMGHDKMYWYQQDPGMELHLIHYSYGVNSTEKGDLSSESTVSRIRTEHFPLTLESARPSHTSQYLCASSESIGGGTAYNEQFFGPGTRLTVL.

The rearrangement uses TRBV19 and TRBJ1-1, with TRBD1 matching 8 bases. The CDR3 extends over 16 amino acids. J gave up 1 base and V 3 bases, and 7 bases lay outside the gene matches. CDR1 is LNHDA and CDR2 is SQIVND in the germline V gene (reference sequence). The CDR3 loop reads CASSMASGQGNTEAFF. The CDR3 DNA reads TGTGCCAGTAGTATGGCAAGCGGACAGGGGAACACTGAAGCTTTCTTT.

The V call is TRBV5-6, the J call TRBJ2-1, with 7 bases that match TRBD1. Germline lookup yields CDR1 SGHDT and CDR2 YYEEEE. The CDR3 loop spans 15 amino acids. V was clipped by 4 bases and J by 4 bases; unmatched bases: 8. The DNA of the CDR3 is TGTGCCAGCAGCACCAACAGGGGACCTTACAATGAGCAGTTCTTC. This encodes CASSTNRGPYNEQFF.

This clone showed up just a few times. The chain has TRBV7-2 and TRBJ2-1; D is ambiguous. The CDR3 loop spans 11 amino acids. Per the germline V gene, CDR1 is SGHTA and CDR2 is FQGNSA. The V gene lost 5 bases and the J gene lost 4 bases, with 3 bases spanning the gap. CDR3 bases: TGTGCCAGCAGCCCGTACAATGAGCAGTTCTTC. Amino acids: CASSPYNEQFF.

The rearrangement links TRBV2 to TRBJ2-5; 10 nucleotides agree with TRBD2. The CDR3 consists of 16 residues. The V gene's germline CDR1 is SNHLY and CDR2 FYNNEI. Unmatched junction bases numbered 4, after V lost 2 bases and J lost 1 base. Here the CDR3 DNA reads TGTGCCAGCAGTGAACTAGCGGGGGCTTCCCAAGAGACCCAGTACTTC. Translating gives CASSELAGASQETQYF.

This chain joins TRBV2 and TRBJ1-2; D gene ambiguous. The V end was cut by 4 bases, the J end by 3 bases, with 12 bases between. Germline V lookup: CDR1 SNHLY, CDR2 FYNNEI. This CDR3 comprises 14 residues. CDR3 in DNA: TGTGCCAGCAGTGGTTGGGCGGGTGACTATGGCTACACCTTC. Translation: CASSGWAGDYGYTF. The whole variable domain, remainder taken from reference TRBV2 and TRBJ1-2, is EPEVTQTPSHQVTQMGQEVILRCVPISNHLYFYWYRQILGQKVEFLVSFYNNEISEKSEIFDDQFSVERPDGSNFTLKIRSTKLEDSAMYFCASSGWAGDYGYTFGSGTRLTVV.

The chain links TRBV9 to TRBJ2-1; a weak D match, TRBD2 (7 bases). Germline values: CDR1 SGDLS, CDR2 YYNGEE. This CDR3 region has 15 residues. With 6 bases removed from V and 1 base from J, the gap between germline ends came to 14 bases. CDR3 sequence reads: CASTLGGGSYNEQFF. The CDR3 region has the DNA TGTGCCAGCACCTTAGGGGGGGGATCCTACAATGAGCAGTTCTTC.

The CDR3 region is CASSPGQGNYGYTF. DNA for the CDR3: TGTGCCAGCAGCCCCGGACAGGGAAACTATGGCTACACCTTC. V is TRBV6-5 and J is TRBJ1-2; 8 nucleotides line up with TRBD1. The V gene end was trimmed by 6 bases and the J gene end by 2 bases; junction bases not matched to a gene: 5. Germline CDR1 reads MNHEY; CDR2 reads SVGAGI. The CDR3 contains 14 residues.